The source of this T cell receptor (beta chain) is a study of molecular identifiers for immune sequencing clone quantification. Study-level results: Identical TCR molecules can share a barcode, and this sharing could underestimate highly expanded clone sizes.

The CDR3 extends over 14 amino acids. V shed 5 bases, J shed 8 bases, and the junction held 12 bases outside the gene matches. Looked up from germline, CDR1 is SQVTM and CDR2 is ANQGSEA. This clonotype has ten or more counts. The antigen is not known. TCRdb ran MiXCR on the PCR reads and lists one entry per CDR3 protein. The data hold under 800,000 distinct CDR3 sequences, with about 25% observed a single time. The sequenced sample consisted of naive CD8+ T cells from blood, with Jurkat cell RNA spiked in. Subset indicated: FACS-sorted CD8+CD4-CCR7+CD45RA+ naive T cells. The chain recombines TRBV29-1 with TRBJ2-1; 7 bases line up with TRBD1. This clonotype was sampled from a human donor in good health. Some libraries in this study had Jurkat cell RNA spiked in. This chain's CDR3 is CSVSGTVPLDEQFF. CDR3 sequence (DNA): TGCAGCGTTTCCGGGACAGTCCCCTTGGATGAGCAGTTCTTC.